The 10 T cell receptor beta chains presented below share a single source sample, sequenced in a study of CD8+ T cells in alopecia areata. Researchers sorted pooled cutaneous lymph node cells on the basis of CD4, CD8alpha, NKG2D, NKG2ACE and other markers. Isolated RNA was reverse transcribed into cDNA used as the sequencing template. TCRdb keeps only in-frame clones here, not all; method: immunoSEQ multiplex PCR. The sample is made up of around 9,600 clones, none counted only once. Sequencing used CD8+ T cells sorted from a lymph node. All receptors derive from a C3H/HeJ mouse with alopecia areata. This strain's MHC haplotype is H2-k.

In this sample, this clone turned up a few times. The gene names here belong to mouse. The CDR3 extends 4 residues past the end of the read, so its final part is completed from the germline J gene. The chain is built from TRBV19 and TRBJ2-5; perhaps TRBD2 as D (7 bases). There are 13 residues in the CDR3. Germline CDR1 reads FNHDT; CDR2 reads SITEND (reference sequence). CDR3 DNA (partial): TGTGCCAGCAGTCGGGGGGCGCGGGAC. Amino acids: CASSRGARD. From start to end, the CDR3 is CASSRGARDTQYF.

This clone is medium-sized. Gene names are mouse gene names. The CDR3 sequence is CTCSAVRQGANTGQLYF. The DNA read from the CDR3 is TGCACCTGCAGTGCGGTTCGACAGGGGGCAAACACCGGG. The rearrangement uses TRBV1 and TRBJ2-2; 9 nucleotides align to TRBD1. The DNA ends 4 residues before the CDR3 does, and the rest of the CDR3 is filled in from the germline J gene. The CDR3 totals 17 residues. Germline CDR1 NSQYPW, CDR2 LRSPGD (reference sequence). V was pared by 3 bases and J by 0 bases, with 5 bases of the junction left unmatched.

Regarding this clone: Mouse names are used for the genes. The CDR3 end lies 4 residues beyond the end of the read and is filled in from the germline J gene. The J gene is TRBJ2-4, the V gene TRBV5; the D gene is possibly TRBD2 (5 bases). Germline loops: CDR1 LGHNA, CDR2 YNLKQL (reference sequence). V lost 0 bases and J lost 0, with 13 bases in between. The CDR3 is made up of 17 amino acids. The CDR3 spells CASSQDRAGLSQNTLYF. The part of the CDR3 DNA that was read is TGTGCCAGCAGCCAAGATAGGGCTGGACTTAGTCAAAAC.

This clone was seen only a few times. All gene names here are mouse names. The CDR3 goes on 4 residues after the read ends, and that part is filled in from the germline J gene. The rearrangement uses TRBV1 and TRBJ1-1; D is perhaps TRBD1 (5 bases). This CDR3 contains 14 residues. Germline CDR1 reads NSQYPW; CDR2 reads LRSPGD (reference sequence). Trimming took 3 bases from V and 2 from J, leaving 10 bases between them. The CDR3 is CTCSAQGSNTEVFF. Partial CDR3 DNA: TGCACCTGCAGTGCTCAGGGAAGTAACACA.

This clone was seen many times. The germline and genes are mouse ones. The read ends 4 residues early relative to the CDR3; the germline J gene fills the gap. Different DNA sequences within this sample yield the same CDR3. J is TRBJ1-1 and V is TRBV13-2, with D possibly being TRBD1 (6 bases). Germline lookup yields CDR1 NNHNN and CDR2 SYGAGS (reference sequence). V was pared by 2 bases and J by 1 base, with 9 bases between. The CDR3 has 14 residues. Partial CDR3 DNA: TGTGCCAGCGGTGAAGGGACAAAAAACACA. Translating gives CASGEGTKNT. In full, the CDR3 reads CASGEGTKNTEVFF.

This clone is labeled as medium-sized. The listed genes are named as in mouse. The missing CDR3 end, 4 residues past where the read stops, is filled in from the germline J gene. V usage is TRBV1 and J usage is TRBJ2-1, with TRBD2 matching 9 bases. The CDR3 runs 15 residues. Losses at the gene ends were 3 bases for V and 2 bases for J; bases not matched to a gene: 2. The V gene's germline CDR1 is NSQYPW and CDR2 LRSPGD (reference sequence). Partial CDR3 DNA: TGCACCTGCAGTGCGACTGGGGGAGACTATGCT. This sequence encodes CTCSATGGDYA. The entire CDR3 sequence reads CTCSATGGDYAEQFF.

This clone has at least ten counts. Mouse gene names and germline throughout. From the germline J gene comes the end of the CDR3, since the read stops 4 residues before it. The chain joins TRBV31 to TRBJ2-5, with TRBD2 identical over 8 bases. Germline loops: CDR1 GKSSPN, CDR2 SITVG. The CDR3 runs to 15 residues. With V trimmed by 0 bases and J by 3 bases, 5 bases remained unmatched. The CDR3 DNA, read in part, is TGTGCCTGGAGTCTGACTGGGGACGATCAAGAC. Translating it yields CAWSLTGDDQD. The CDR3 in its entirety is CAWSLTGDDQDTQYF. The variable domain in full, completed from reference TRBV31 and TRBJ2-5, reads AQTIHQWPVAEIKAVGSPLSLGCTIKGKSSPNLYWYWQATGGTLQQLFYSITVGQVESVVQLNLSASRPKDDQFILSTEKLLLSHSGFYLCAWSLTGDDQDTQYFGPGTRLLVL.

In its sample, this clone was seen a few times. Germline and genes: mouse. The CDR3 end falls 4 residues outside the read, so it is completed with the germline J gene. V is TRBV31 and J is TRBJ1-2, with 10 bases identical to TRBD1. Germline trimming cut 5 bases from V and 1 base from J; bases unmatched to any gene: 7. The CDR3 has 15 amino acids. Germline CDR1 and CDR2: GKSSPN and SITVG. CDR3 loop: CAWDRGLKGNSDYTF. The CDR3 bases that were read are TGTGCCTGGGACAGGGGGCTGAAGGGAAACTCC. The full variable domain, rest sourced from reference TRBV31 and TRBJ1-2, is AQTIHQWPVAEIKAVGSPLSLGCTIKGKSSPNLYWYWQATGGTLQQLFYSITVGQVESVVQLNLSASRPKDDQFILSTEKLLLSHSGFYLCAWDRGLKGNSDYTFGSGTRLLVI.

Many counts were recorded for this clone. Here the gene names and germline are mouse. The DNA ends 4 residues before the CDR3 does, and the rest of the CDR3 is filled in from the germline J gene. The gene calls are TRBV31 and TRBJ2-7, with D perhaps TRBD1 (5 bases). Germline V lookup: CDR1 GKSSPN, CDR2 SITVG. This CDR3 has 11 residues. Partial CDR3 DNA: TGTGCCTGGAGTCTAGGGGAT. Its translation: CAWSLGD. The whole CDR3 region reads CAWSLGDEQYF. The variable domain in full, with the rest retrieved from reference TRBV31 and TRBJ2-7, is AQTIHQWPVAEIKAVGSPLSLGCTIKGKSSPNLYWYWQATGGTLQQLFYSITVGQVESVVQLNLSASRPKDDQFILSTEKLLLSHSGFYLCAWSLGDEQYFGPGTRLTVL.

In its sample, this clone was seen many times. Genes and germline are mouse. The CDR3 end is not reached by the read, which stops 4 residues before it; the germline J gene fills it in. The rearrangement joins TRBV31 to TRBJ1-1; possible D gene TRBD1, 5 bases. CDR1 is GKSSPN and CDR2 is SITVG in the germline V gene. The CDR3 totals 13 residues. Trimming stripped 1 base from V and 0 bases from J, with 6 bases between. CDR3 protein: CAWSQGSNTEVFF. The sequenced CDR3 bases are TGTGCCTGGAGTCAGGGGTCAAACACA.